These T cell receptor beta chains were read from a single sample in a study of shared clonotypes between healthy human individuals. TCRdb's table, derived via immunoSEQ multiplex PCR, lists solely in-frame clones and lacks some. Of around 700,000 clones detected, about two thirds appear once; the ten largest clones hold approximately 2%. The sample comprised memory CD4+ T cells sorted from blood. These receptors all come from a woman aged 25 to 45 in good health. The CDR3 runs from the conserved cysteine through the conserved F or W. A D gene is named only where the DNA matches it firmly. Clone size is shown for a subset of rows, as once, few, many or a class of expanded clone.

clone size	D gene	V gene	J gene	CDR3 DNA	CDR3 protein
.	.	TRBV6-6	TRBJ2-7	TGTGCCAGCAAACAGGCGATAGAAGCCTACGAGCAGTACTTC	CASKQAIEAYEQYF
few	.	TRBV19	TRBJ1-2	TGTGCCAGTAGTCCCCGGCGTGGGCAGGGGCTAAACTATGGCTACACCTTC	CASSPRRGQGLNYGYTF
.	.	TRBV29-1	TRBJ2-7	TGCAGCGTTAATTTTGGGGGATCGGGCTACGAGCAGTACTTC	CSVNFGGSGYEQYF
once	.	TRBV10-2	TRBJ1-1	TGCGCCAGCAGTTCGCAGGGATACACTGAAGCTTTCTTT	CASSSQGYTEAFF
.	.	TRBV7-7	TRBJ2-6	TGTGCCAGCAGCAAAGGCGCCGACCGCTCTGGGGCCAACGTCCTGACTTTC	CASSKGADRSGANVLTF
once	TRBD2	TRBV5-1	TRBJ2-7	TGCGCCAGCAGCACCTTTGCGGGAGTTTTTCAAGAGCAGTACTTC	CASSTFAGVFQEQYF
many	.	TRBV5-1	TRBJ1-2	TGCGCCAGCAGCATCGAGTTACGTGATTACACCTTC	CASSIELRDYTF
.	TRBD2	TRBV5-1	TRBJ2-5	TGCGCCAGCAGCTTGGTCAGCGGGAGTTCAGAGACCCAGTACTTC	CASSLVSGSSETQYF
few	.	TRBV7-9	TRBJ1-3	TGTGCCAGCAGCCCACCATTTAGGGTCGGAAACACCATATATTTT	CASSPPFRVGNTIYF
.	.	TRBV11-2	TRBJ2-7	TGTGCCAGCAGCTCCGGATTATTTGGAGTCTACGAGCAGTACTTC	CASSSGLFGVYEQYF
.	TRBD1	TRBV28	TRBJ2-1	TGTGCCAGCAGAACGAGCCGGGACAGGGCTGCGAATGAGCAGTTCTTC	CASRTSRDRAANEQFF
.	.	TRBV10-2	TRBJ2-7	TGCGCCAGCAGTGAGAGGTACGAGCAGTACTTC	CASSERYEQYF
.	.	TRBV29-1	TRBJ1-1	TGCAGCGGACAGAACACTGAAGCTTTCTTT	CSGQNTEAFF
few	.	TRBV6-6	TRBJ2-7	TGTGCCAGCAGTTATGGTAGCGGCTCCTCCTACGAGCAGTACTTC	CASSYGSGSSYEQYF
.	TRBD2	TRBV5-1	TRBJ2-5	TGCGCCAGCAGCTTGGTCGCTAGCGGGAGGGAGACCCAGTACTTC	CASSLVASGRETQYF
.	.	TRBV6-1	TRBJ2-2	TGTGCCAGCAGTTTTTACAAGATGAACACCGGGGAGCTGTTTTTT	CASSFYKMNTGELFF
once	.	TRBV18	TRBJ2-7	TGTGCCAGTCTAAACCCCCGGGAGACCTACGAGCAGTACTTC	CASLNPRETYEQYF
.	.	TRBV10-3	TRBJ2-7	TGTGCCATAAAAAGCGGGTCGAGCTCCTACGAGCAGTACTTC	CAIKSGSSSYEQYF
once	.	TRBV7-2	TRBJ2-7	TGTGCCAGCGGCCGGGTACGGGGCTCCTACGAGCAGTACTTC	CASGRVRGSYEQYF
.	TRBD2	TRBV27	TRBJ2-4	TGTGCCAGCAGTCCACTAGCGGGAAAAAACATTCAGTACTTC	CASSPLAGKNIQYF
.	.	TRBV10-3	TRBJ2-1	TGTGCCGTTGCTACCTACAATGAGCAGTTCTTC	CAVATYNEQFF
.	TRBD2	TRBV5-1	TRBJ2-3	TGCGCCAGCATAAGTCAAGCGGGAGGGCCAACAGATACGCAGTATTTT	CASISQAGGPTDTQYF
.	TRBD1	TRBV5-6	TRBJ1-2	TGTGCCAGCAGCTTGCGACAGGGAGGTGGCTACACCTTC	CASSLRQGGGYTF
.	TRBD1	TRBV10-3	TRBJ1-5	TGTGCCATCAGTGAGGGACAGGATCAGCCCCAGCATTTT	CAISEGQDQPQHF
.	.	TRBV2	TRBJ2-1	TGTGCCAGCAGTGATAGGGCAACTCCCTACAATGAGCAGTTCTTC	CASSDRATPYNEQFF
.	.	TRBV19	TRBJ1-3	TGTGCCAGTAGGGAACGCGGAGACTGGGGAAACACCATATATTTT	CASRERGDWGNTIYF
.	.	TRBV25-1	TRBJ2-5	TGTGCCAGCAGTGAATATAAGGCAGGGGAGAAAGAGACCCAGTACTTC	CASSEYKAGEKETQYF
.	.	TRBV29-1	TRBJ1-1	TGCAGCGTTGGCCGGGACCAGAACACTGAAGCTTTCTTT	CSVGRDQNTEAFF
.	.	TRBV27	TRBJ2-3	TGTGCCAGCAGTTTAGACTTGGTGGGCACAGATACGCAGTATTTT	CASSLDLVGTDTQYF
few	.	TRBV11-3	TRBJ2-2	TGTGCCAGCAGCTCTCTGGGGGGACTCACCGGGGAGCTGTTTTTT	CASSSLGGLTGELFF
.	TRBD1	TRBV5-1	TRBJ1-2	TGCGCCAGCAGCTTGGCGGGGGGACAGTCCTATGGCTACACCTTC	CASSLAGGQSYGYTF
many	.	TRBV27	TRBJ2-1	TGTGCCAGCAGTTTGTACTCCGGGACGGAGCAGTTCTTC	CASSLYSGTEQFF
.	.	TRBV27	TRBJ1-5	TGTGCCAGCGGCCTCAGGGAGGACAGCAATCAGCCCCAGCATTTT	CASGLREDSNQPQHF
once	TRBD2	TRBV28	TRBJ2-7	TGTGCCAGCAGTTTTTCAGCGGGGCTCTCCTACGAGCAGTACTTC	CASSFSAGLSYEQYF
.	.	TRBV15	TRBJ2-3	TGTGCCACCAGCAGAGACGGGGGACACACAGATACGCAGTATTTT	CATSRDGGHTDTQYF
.	.	TRBV2	TRBJ2-7	TGTGCCAGCAGCTGGGACTCCGGCTGGGACGAGCAGTACTTC	CASSWDSGWDEQYF
.	.	TRBV10-3	TRBJ2-7	TGTGCCATCAGTGACCAGCGGCTTACCTACGAGCAGTACTTC	CAISDQRLTYEQYF
few	.	TRBV27	TRBJ2-1	TGTGCCAGCAGTTTAGGGTTTTCTGTTTGGTACAATGAGCAGTTCTTC	CASSLGFSVWYNEQFF
.	.	TRBV4-1	TRBJ1-2	TGCGCCAGCAGCCAAGAACCAGGGAGAAATAGGGGCTACACCTTC	CASSQEPGRNRGYTF
.	.	TRBV23-1	TRBJ1-3	TGCGCCAGCAGTCATCCCCCCGGACAGAGCTCTGGAAACACCATATATTTT	CASSHPPGQSSGNTIYF
.	TRBD2	TRBV5-1	TRBJ2-3	TGCGCCAGCAGCTTGTGGCCAGGTGGGACTAGCGGCACAGATACGCAGTATTTT	CASSLWPGGTSGTDTQYF
.	.	TRBV28	TRBJ2-7	TGTGCCAGCGCGCCGGGAGTCAACGAGCAGTACTTC	CASAPGVNEQYF
.	TRBD2	TRBV29-1	TRBJ2-1	TGCAGCGGTTGGGGGGAGGGCCGAATTGAGCAGTTCTTC	CSGWGEGRIEQFF
.	TRBD1	TRBV5-1	TRBJ2-7	TGCGCCAGCGCCTCAATTTCACAGGGGTACGAGCAGTACTTC	CASASISQGYEQYF
few	.	TRBV7-2	TRBJ2-2	TGTGCCAGCAGCTTAGTATTAGATAGGACCGGGGAGCTGTTTTTT	CASSLVLDRTGELFF
many	.	TRBV20-1	TRBJ1-4	TGCAGTGTTCGGCGTGAAAAACTGTTTTTT	CSVRREKLFF
.	.	TRBV19	TRBJ2-3	TGTGCCAGTAGTATAGAGGCCCGAAGTACGCAGTATTTT	CASSIEARSTQYF
.	.	TRBV4-2	TRBJ2-2	TGTGCCAGCAGCTTTGGGTTGGGGGGAACCACCGGGGAGCTGTTTTTT	CASSFGLGGTTGELFF